Sequencing of this TCR beta chain was carried out in a study of blood T cell repertoires in COVID-19 (dated by TCRdb to about 2020). Some background on the complete study: Recovered participants in ImmuneRACE Cohort 3 were defined as having two consecutive negative NP/OP PCR tests, clearance from a healthcare professional, or resolution of symptoms. Collaborator samples came from the United States, Italy and Spain and covered acute and convalescent phases of COVID-19. The prospective study material was composed of cDNA or gDNA derived from T cells, B-cell-depleted T cells, or PBMCs. The dataset comprised deeply sampled blood TCRbeta repertoires from subjects exposed to, actively infected with, or recovered from COVID-19. The repertoires were made available in a free public database intended to serve as a resource for research on the immune response to SARS-CoV-2. The samples were drawn from the first 160 participants of the ongoing ImmuneRACE study and from 1,254 subjects provided by 6 global collaborators. Sample metadata almost always included a de-identified subject ID, COVID-19 status, age in years and sex. Where HLA class I and class II types were available, the types were taken from metadata supplied by the sample provider, not from assay-based typing.

Spanning cysteine to phenylalanine, the CDR3 consists of 14 amino acids. Left in the record is the CDR3 DNA by itself, 42 bases read in frame from the first base. Relative to germline, V is missing 1 base and J is missing 7 bases, with 7 bases of the junction outside any gene match. CDR1 SGHVS and CDR2 FQNEAQ are derived from the germline V gene. Enrolling through a virtual design, the prospective study's participants ranged in age from roughly 18 to 89 years and lived across approximately 25 United States geographic areas. In the prospective study, participants were assigned to cohorts based on the clinical history participants reported in a screening survey and a study questionnaire. Each participant in the prospective study had whole blood, serum and a nasopharyngeal or oropharyngeal swab collected by mobile phlebotomists. Additional blood draws and questionnaires over an approximately two-month period could optionally be provided by prospective study participants. Before DNA extraction, blood samples from the prospective study were shipped at room temperature or frozen.

TCRbeta CDR3 regions were amplified from genomic DNA by means of the immunoSEQ Assay, a bias-controlled multiplex PCR. From the authors' description of their analysis: Within the assay, amplification of reference gene primers was used to estimate how many nucleated cells each sample contained. To quantify the absolute abundance of each unique TCRbeta CDR3 rearrangement, sequence reads were collapsed and filtered. For each sample, productive Simpson clonality was calculated as the square root of Simpson's diversity index over productive rearrangements. As stored in TCRdb, this immuneACCESS dataset retains in-frame rearrangements with V and J assigned. A fraction of the clones does not appear; measured against another copy, unresolved V genes explain less than half of the discrepancy, and the remainder lacks a known reason. V, J and clone size reflect that table, while D and trimming were determined from the DNA. In all, the sample holds under 300,000 clones, and 85% to 90% of those were seen once. In total, the top ten clones hold 2% to 2.5% of the sample.

What the research found in general, with its limitations: The quantity of clinical and demographic metadata differed by source and by participant and was supplied without curation.

Details on this clone: Its antigen target is currently unknown. Per-base qualities were not stored, and no clone one base away is much larger.

Sequencing was performed on PBMCs or T cells enriched from blood (not recorded which). This TCR derives from a woman aged 55-69 years in a cohort exposed to, infected with or recovered from COVID-19 (not recorded which). The chain couples TRBV7-8 to TRBJ2-7; 7 central nucleotides agree with TRBD1. The bases are TGTGCCAGCAGCTTAGGGTCAGGGGGTTGGGAGCAGTACTTC. Translated, this is CASSLGSGGWEQYF.